The entry below gives a single T cell receptor beta chain sequence along with its context. This sample was included in a study of shared clonotypes between healthy human individuals. The germline gives CDR1 SEHNR, CDR2 FQNEAQ (reference sequence). The CDR3 consists of 16 residues. V gave up 5 bases and J gave up 5 bases, with 22 bases separating them. Naive CD8 isolation took CD45RO-negative cells positively selected for CCR7 and excluded terminally differentiated effector memory CD45RA+ cells. Nashville, Tennessee was home to all donors, who were Caucasian adults. Deep-level assay runs were performed. The table came from immunoSEQ multiplex PCR; TCRdb's copy has only in-frame clones and leaves some out. Seen here are about 2.1 million clones, about 94% observed once, and the top ten hold 1.5% to 2%.

This receptor was obtained from a man aged 18 to 29 in good health. Some clones in this sample may be carry-over from other donors' samples. The V and J genes are TRBV7-9 and TRBJ2-7, with D maybe TRBD2 (6 bases). Sequencing was done on a sample of naive CD8+ T cells from PBMCs. CDR3 coding DNA: TGTGCCAGCAGCCAACTGGAGGGACGCTACCCCCACGAGCAGTACTTC. Amino acid sequence: CASSQLEGRYPHEQYF. Using reference TRBV7-9 and TRBJ2-7 for the parts outside the CDR3, the full variable domain is DTGVSQNPRHKITKRGQNVTFRCDPISEHNRLYWYRQTLGQGPEFLTYFQNEAQLEKSRLLSDRFSAERPKGSFSTLEIQRTEQGDSAMYLCASSQLEGRYPHEQYFGPGTRLTVT.